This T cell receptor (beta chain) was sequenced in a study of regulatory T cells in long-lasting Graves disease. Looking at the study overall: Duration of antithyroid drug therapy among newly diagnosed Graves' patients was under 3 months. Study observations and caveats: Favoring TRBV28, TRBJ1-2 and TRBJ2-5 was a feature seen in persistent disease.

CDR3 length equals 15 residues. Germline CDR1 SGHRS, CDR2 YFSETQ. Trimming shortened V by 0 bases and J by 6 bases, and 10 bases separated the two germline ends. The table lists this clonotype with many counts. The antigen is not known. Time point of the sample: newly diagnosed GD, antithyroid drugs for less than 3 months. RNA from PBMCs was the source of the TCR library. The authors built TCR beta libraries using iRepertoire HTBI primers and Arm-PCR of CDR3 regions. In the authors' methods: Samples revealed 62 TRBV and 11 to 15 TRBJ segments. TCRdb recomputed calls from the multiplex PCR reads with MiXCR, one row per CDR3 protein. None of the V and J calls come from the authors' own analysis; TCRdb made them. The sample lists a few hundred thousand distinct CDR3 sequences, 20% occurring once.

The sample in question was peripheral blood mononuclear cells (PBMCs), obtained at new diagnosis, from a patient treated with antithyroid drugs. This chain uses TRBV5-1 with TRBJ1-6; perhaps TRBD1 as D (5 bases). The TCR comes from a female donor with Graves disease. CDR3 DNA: TGCGCCAGCAGCTTGGAGGGCAGGGCTAATTCACCCCTCCACTTT. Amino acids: CASSLEGRANSPLHF.